Listed below are T cell receptor beta chains from one sample, sequenced in a study of OX40 agonist ivuxolimab in advanced cancers. Generated by immunoSEQ multiplex PCR, the TCRdb table keeps only in-frame clones and is missing some. The profile shows roughly 49,000 clones, approximately 87% of them singletons. This material consisted of CD4+ or CD8+ T cells sorted from blood, taken in a trial of the OX40 agonist ivuxolimab. The receptors were sampled from an adult with an advanced solid tumor such as melanoma, head and neck, liver or kidney cancer. Both conserved end residues are trimmed from each CDR3. Fields, in order: V gene, D gene, CDR3 protein. D genes are given only for firm matches.

V gene: TRBV27
D gene: .
CDR3 protein: ASTMFPGEEGETQY

V gene: TRBV10-2
D gene: TRBD1
CDR3 protein: ASSEEDRPNSPLH

V gene: TRBV25-1
D gene: TRBD2
CDR3 protein: ASSEQAGPTGELF

V gene: TRBV4-2
D gene: TRBD2
CDR3 protein: ASSQEREGAYEQY

V gene: TRBV6-5
D gene: .
CDR3 protein: ASSYEGSSYNEQF

V gene: TRBV30
D gene: .
CDR3 protein: AWSENLYNEQF

V gene: TRBV6-5
D gene: TRBD1
CDR3 protein: ASSVTGGETEAF

V gene: TRBV9
D gene: .
CDR3 protein: ASSSTGAYEAF

V gene: TRBV2
D gene: .
CDR3 protein: ASSRSGLMNTEAF

V gene: TRBV6-1
D gene: TRBD2
CDR3 protein: ASSDWAGTSGGDSDTQY

V gene: TRBV4-1
D gene: .
CDR3 protein: ASSQDSIKGYEQY

V gene: TRBV9
D gene: .
CDR3 protein: ASSPRQRSYEQY

V gene: TRBV28
D gene: .
CDR3 protein: AARGVAGNTIY

V gene: TRBV19
D gene: .
CDR3 protein: ASSIGPASGYT

V gene: TRBV7-9
D gene: TRBD1
CDR3 protein: ASSGETGGDTGELF

V gene: TRBV2
D gene: .
CDR3 protein: ASSERGTYSGNTIY

V gene: TRBV7-9
D gene: TRBD2
CDR3 protein: ASSPQRGLYNEQF

V gene: TRBV7-2
D gene: .
CDR3 protein: ASSWIDREAF

V gene: TRBV4-3
D gene: .
CDR3 protein: ASSQDPGWSEKLF

V gene: TRBV6-5
D gene: .
CDR3 protein: ASSYSIAYEQY

V gene: TRBV9
D gene: .
CDR3 protein: ASSETGGPTGELF

V gene: TRBV6-5
D gene: .
CDR3 protein: ASSYSRPPVRNEQF

V gene: TRBV7-3
D gene: TRBD2
CDR3 protein: ASSPGTSYNEQF

V gene: TRBV29-1
D gene: TRBD1
CDR3 protein: SVVTGGLDGEQY

V gene: TRBV9
D gene: .
CDR3 protein: ASSASASVFYEQY

V gene: TRBV27
D gene: TRBD1
CDR3 protein: ASSLFPVGQGVTDTQY

V gene: TRBV11-2
D gene: TRBD2
CDR3 protein: ASSYRLAGGPGNEQF

V gene: TRBV27
D gene: .
CDR3 protein: ASSLTTGSGELF

V gene: TRBV4-3
D gene: .
CDR3 protein: ASSQDRLARDPLF

V gene: TRBV7-9
D gene: TRBD2
CDR3 protein: ASSLGGDYGELF

V gene: TRBV4-1
D gene: .
CDR3 protein: ASRLDRSTDTQY

V gene: TRBV7-3
D gene: .
CDR3 protein: ASSKDSRSSYNEQF

V gene: TRBV7-2
D gene: .
CDR3 protein: ASSLLVPDTQY

V gene: TRBV2
D gene: TRBD2
CDR3 protein: AVLTSGTYNEQF

V gene: TRBV4-3
D gene: TRBD1
CDR3 protein: ASSQDPTGGWTGELF

V gene: TRBV7-9
D gene: .
CDR3 protein: ASSNLDSNYGYT

V gene: TRBV7-3
D gene: TRBD1
CDR3 protein: ASSLDRGIGYT

V gene: TRBV27
D gene: TRBD1
CDR3 protein: ASRTGGFVEQY

V gene: TRBV27
D gene: .
CDR3 protein: ASSLLGSGNTIY

V gene: TRBV7-6
D gene: TRBD1
CDR3 protein: ASSEGGQTYEQY

V gene: TRBV6-5
D gene: TRBD1
CDR3 protein: ASSSYRGLSSYEQY

V gene: TRBV14
D gene: .
CDR3 protein: ASSQALGLSEAF

V gene: TRBV6-1
D gene: TRBD1
CDR3 protein: ASNPPGGNYGYT

V gene: TRBV7-9
D gene: .
CDR3 protein: ASSFVQGKGAEAF

V gene: TRBV27
D gene: TRBD2
CDR3 protein: ASSLSVLATAYEQY

V gene: TRBV6-1
D gene: .
CDR3 protein: ASSEGRSYEQY

V gene: TRBV27
D gene: .
CDR3 protein: ASSLSRGSSYEQY

V gene: TRBV21-1
D gene: .
CDR3 protein: ASSAIQAGGGETQY